The present entry profiles one T cell receptor (beta chain) with its context. Antigen: not known. Use of 60 Vbeta and 13 Jbeta primers characterized the PCR. Libraries were prepared by immunoSEQ multiplex PCR; TCRdb keeps only in-frame clonotypes and omits some of them. Counted here are about 140,000 clones, roughly 75% occurring once; the ten biggest clones make up about 6.5%. The sample originates from a study of cytomegalovirus exposure and HLA in healthy donors. Study findings and constraints: Productive rates of about 90% or about 30% were seen for most TCR beta V segments in an earlier analysis.

The CDR3 sequence is 15 residues long. The germline gives CDR1 LGHNA, CDR2 YSLEER. The V gene end was trimmed by 4 bases and the J gene end by 2 bases; junction bases not matched to a gene: 5. The sequence was collected from a middle-aged man in good health and CMV-seropositive. The J gene is TRBJ1-5, the V gene TRBV4-3; TRBD1 aligns across 7 bases. The source material was PBMCs. The CDR3: CASSLRTGRNQPQHF. CDR3 nucleotide sequence: TGCGCCAGCAGCCTCCGGACAGGACGCAATCAGCCCCAGCATTTT.